This TCR beta chain was recorded in a study of T-cell reconstitution after alpha-beta-depleted transplantation in children. The TCRbeta library incorporated unique molecular identifiers. TCRdb fed the PCR reads into MiXCR, producing one record per CDR3 protein. The table has roughly 500,000 distinct CDR3 sequences, about 31% seen once. CDR1 and CDR2 (germline): SGHRS, YFSETQ. The CDR3 has 16 residues. After removal of 0 bases from V and 5 bases from J, the junction contained 6 bases not matched to a gene. This TCR was sampled from a human donor who donated a stem cell graft to a child with aplastic anemia. The rearrangement joins TRBV5-1 to TRBJ2-2, with TRBD2 matching over 8 bases. The sample here was PBMCs from the stem cell graft donor, taken from the stem cell graft. The CDR3 here is CASSLVAGGRTGELFF. Written as DNA, the CDR3 is TGCGCCAGCAGCTTGGTGGCGGGAGGAAGAACCGGGGAGCTGTTTTTT.